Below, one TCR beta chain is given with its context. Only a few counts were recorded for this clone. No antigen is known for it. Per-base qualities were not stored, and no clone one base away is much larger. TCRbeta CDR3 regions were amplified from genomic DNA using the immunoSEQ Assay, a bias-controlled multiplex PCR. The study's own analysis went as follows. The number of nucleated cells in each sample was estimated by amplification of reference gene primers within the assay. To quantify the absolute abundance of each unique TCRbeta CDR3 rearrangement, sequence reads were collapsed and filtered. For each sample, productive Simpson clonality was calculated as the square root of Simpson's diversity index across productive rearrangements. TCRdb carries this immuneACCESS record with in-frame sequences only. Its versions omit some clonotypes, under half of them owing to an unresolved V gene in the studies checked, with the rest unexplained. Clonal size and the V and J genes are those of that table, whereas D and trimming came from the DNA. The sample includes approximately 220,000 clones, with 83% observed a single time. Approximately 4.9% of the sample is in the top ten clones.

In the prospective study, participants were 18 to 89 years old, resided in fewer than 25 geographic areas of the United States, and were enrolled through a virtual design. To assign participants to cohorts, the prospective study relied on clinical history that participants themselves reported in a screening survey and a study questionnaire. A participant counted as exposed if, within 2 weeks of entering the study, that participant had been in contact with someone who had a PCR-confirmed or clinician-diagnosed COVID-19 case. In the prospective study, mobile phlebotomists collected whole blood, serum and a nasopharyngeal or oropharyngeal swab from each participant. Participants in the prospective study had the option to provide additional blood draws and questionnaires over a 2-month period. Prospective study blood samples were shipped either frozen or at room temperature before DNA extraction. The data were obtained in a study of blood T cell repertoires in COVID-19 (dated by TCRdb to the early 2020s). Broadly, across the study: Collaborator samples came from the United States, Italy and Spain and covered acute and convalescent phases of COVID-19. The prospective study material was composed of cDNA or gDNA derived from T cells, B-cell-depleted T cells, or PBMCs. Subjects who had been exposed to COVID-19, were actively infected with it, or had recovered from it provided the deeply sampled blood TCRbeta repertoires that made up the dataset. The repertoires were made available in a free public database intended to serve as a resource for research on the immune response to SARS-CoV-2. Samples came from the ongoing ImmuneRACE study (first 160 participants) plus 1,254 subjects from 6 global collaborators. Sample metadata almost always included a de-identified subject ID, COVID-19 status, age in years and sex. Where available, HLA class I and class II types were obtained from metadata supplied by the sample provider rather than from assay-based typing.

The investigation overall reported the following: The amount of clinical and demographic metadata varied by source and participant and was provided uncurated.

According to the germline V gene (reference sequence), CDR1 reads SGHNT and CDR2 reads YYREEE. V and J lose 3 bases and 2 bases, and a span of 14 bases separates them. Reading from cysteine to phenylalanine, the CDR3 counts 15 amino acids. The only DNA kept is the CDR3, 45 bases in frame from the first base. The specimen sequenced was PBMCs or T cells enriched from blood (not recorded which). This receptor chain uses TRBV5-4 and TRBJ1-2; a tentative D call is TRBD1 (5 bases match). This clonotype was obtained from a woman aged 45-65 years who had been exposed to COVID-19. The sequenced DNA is TGTGCCAGCAGCTCCGAGGATCGGGGGAACTATGGCTACACCTTC. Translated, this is CASSSEDRGNYGYTF.